This T cell receptor beta chain was identified during a study of vaccination and CD4 T cells after COVID-19. For the study at large: Blood was drawn a median roughly 66 days post second dose, range 14 to 241.

Cultured CD4+ T-cell DNA underwent Oncomine TCR Beta short-read sequencing. TCRdb processed the PCR reads anew with MiXCR; each CDR3 protein has one entry. The repertoire holds about 8,900 distinct CDR3 sequences, with 55% to 75% as singletons. Treatment described: approximately 11-day PBMC culture with coronavirus spike peptide pools or control peptides (ViraFEST assay). The CDR3 consists of 12 residues. Germline V gene lookup returns CDR1 DFQATT and CDR2 SNEGSKA (reference sequence). The V segment lost 1 base and the J segment 4 bases; nucleotides outside the gene matches: 0. Regarding this clonotype: Its antigen is unknown.

The V and J genes are TRBV20-1 and TRBJ1-2; 7 positions match TRBD1. The sequence came from a human donor who had recovered from COVID-19. Specimen: CD4+ T cells from blood, cultured in vitro. CDR3 in amino acids: CSARGTGYGYTF. The CDR3 DNA sequence: TGCAGTGCTAGAGGGACAGGCTATGGCTACACCTTC.